This T cell receptor beta chain emerged from a study of shared clonotypes between healthy human individuals. The repertoire was sequenced with immunoSEQ multiplex PCR; TCRdb's copy has only in-frame clones and lacks some. Of approximately 740,000 clones in the sample, 74% were seen once. The V and J ends lost 2 bases and 5 bases, in that order; junction bases with no gene match: 15. The CDR3 has 18 residues. The germline gives CDR1 MGHDK, CDR2 SYGVNS. V is TRBV25-1 and J is TRBJ2-7, with 10 nucleotides matching TRBD2. This receptor was identified in a woman in her thirties in good health. Sequencing input: memory CD4+ T cells sorted from blood. As to subset: CD45RA-negative fraction. The CDR3 protein is CASSEPNSPELAGNEQYF. CDR3 sequence (DNA): TGTGCCAGCAGTGAACCCAACTCGCCGGAACTAGCGGGAAACGAGCAGTACTTC.